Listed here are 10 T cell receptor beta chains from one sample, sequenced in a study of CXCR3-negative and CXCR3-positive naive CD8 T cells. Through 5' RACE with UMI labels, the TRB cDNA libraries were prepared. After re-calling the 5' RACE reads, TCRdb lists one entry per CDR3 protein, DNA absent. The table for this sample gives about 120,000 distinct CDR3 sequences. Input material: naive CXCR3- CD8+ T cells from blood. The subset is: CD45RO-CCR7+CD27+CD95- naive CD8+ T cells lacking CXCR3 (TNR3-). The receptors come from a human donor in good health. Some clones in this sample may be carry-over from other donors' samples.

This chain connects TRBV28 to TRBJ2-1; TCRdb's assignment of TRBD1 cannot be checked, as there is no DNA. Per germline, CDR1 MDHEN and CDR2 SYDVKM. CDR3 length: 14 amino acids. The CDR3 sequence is CASSSPRGGNEQFF.

CDR3: CASSTRGGGLDTQYF. The genes are TRBV13 and TRBJ2-3; the D gene TCRdb calls, TRBD1, cannot be checked with no DNA. The CDR3 covers 15 residues. CDR1 PRHDT and CDR2 FYEKMQ come from the germline V gene (reference sequence).

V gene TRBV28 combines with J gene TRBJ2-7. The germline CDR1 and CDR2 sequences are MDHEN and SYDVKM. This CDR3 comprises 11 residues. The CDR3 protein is CAISARYEQYF.

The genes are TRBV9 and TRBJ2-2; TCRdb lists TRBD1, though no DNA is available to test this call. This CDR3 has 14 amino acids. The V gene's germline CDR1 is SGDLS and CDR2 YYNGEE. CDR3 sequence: CASSVPDWGGELFF.

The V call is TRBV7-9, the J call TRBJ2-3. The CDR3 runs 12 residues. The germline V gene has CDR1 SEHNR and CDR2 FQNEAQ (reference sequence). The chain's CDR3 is CASMVRADTQYF.

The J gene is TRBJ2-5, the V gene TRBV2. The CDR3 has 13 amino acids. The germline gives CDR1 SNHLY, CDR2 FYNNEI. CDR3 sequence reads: CASRANIEQTQYF.

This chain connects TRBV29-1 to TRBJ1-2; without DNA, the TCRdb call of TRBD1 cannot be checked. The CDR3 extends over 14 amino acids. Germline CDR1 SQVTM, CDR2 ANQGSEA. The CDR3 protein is CSVEEGQKKYGYTF.

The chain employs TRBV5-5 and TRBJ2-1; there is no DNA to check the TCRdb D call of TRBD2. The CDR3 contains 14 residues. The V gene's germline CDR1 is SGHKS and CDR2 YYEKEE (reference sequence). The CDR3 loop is CASSLLSQVNEQFF.

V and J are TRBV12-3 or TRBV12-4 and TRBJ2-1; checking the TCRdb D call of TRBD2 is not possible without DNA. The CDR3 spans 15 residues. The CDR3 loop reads CASSLASLAGVGQFF.

This CDR3 reads CASSQLAGGSYNEQFF. V is TRBV4-1 and J is TRBJ2-1. CDR3 size: 16 residues. Germline-derived CDR1 and CDR2 are MGHRA and YSYEKL.